This T cell receptor (beta chain) is from a study of T cells in Graves' hyperthyroidism and ophthalmopathy. This clonotype was found many times. From RNA transcripts, TCR beta CDR3 regions were amplified. First-round RT-PCR targeting the TCR CDR3 was performed with the HTBI primer set. MiXCR was run by TCRdb on the multiplex PCR reads, yielding one entry per CDR3 protein. The table lists more than 500,000 distinct CDR3 sequences, roughly a sixth of them singletons. Germline lookup yields CDR1 DFQATT and CDR2 SNEGSKA (reference sequence). This CDR3 has 14 amino acids. Between the trimmed V and J ends, which lost 6 bases and 4 bases, there was a span of 13 bases.

The gene calls are TRBV20-1 and TRBJ2-6; the D is unclear. The sequence was collected from a woman younger than 45 with Graves' ophthalmopathy. The specimen sequenced was blood. CDR3 sequence reads: CSASSPGGANVLTF. The CDR3 DNA sequence: TGCAGTGCCTCATCTCCTGGAGGGGCCAACGTCCTGACTTTC.